The 26 T cell receptor beta chains listed next were all sequenced from one sample in a study of OX40 agonist ivuxolimab in advanced cancers. This table comes from immunoSEQ multiplex PCR, and its TCRdb copy is limited to in-frame clones, with some not included. The sample has 75,000 to 100,000 clones, approximately 92% seen once. Source: CD4+ or CD8+ T cells sorted from blood, taken in a trial of the OX40 agonist ivuxolimab. The receptors originated from an adult with an advanced solid tumor such as melanoma, head and neck, liver or kidney cancer.

The chain links TRBV5-1 to TRBJ2-3; D is undetermined. Germline CDR1 SGHRS, CDR2 YFSETQ. The CDR3 spans 14 residues. The V gene lost 1 base and the J gene lost 1 base, with 7 bases spanning the gap. The CDR3 DNA follows: TGCGCCAGCAGCTTGTTGAGTGGCACAGATACGCAGTATTTT. Its translation: CASSLLSGTDTQYF.

The chain has TRBV7-6 and TRBJ2-2; D tentatively reads TRBD1 or TRBD2 (6 bases each). Trimming cost V 5 bases and J 5 bases, with 15 bases left between them. The CDR3 consists of 15 residues. Looked up from germline, CDR1 is SGHVS and CDR2 is FNYEAQ. The CDR3 DNA is TGTGCCAGCAGCACGGGGGCAGGGCCTACCGGGGAGCTGTTTTTT. It encodes CASSTGAGPTGELFF.

V usage is TRBV6-1 and J usage is TRBJ2-1, with TRBD2 identical over 11 bases. This CDR3 has 18 residues. Germline V gene data show CDR1 as MNHNS and CDR2 as SASEGT. V lost 4 bases to trimming and J lost 4 bases; unmatched junction nucleotides: 12. CDR3 sequence (DNA): TGTGCCAGCAGTGTTAGGCTAGCGGGGGGATTTAATTACAATGAGCAGTTCTTC. Amino acids: CASSVRLAGGFNYNEQFF.

The rearrangement links TRBV27 to TRBJ1-1; the D gene is possibly TRBD1 (6 bases). The CDR3 consists of 13 residues. CDR1 and CDR2 from the germline V gene are MNHEY and SMNVEV (reference sequence). V lost 8 bases, J lost 6 bases, and 16 bases lay in between. Written as DNA, the CDR3 is TGTGCCAGCGGACTTGGGGGGGCGGCTGAAGCTTTCTTT. It is translated as CASGLGGAAEAFF.

V gene TRBV28 combines with J gene TRBJ2-3; 10 bases fit TRBD2. Germline-derived CDR1 and CDR2 are MDHEN and SYDVKM. V was pared by 3 bases and J by 4 bases, with 7 bases of the junction left unmatched. The CDR3 has 16 amino acids. CDR3 in DNA: TGTGCCAGCAGTTTTCTAGCGGGAGATAACGCAGATACGCAGTATTTT. Translating it yields CASSFLAGDNADTQYF.

The CDR3 sequence: CASSPAPGAALVQYF. In DNA form, the CDR3 reads TGCGCCAGCAGCCCCGCTCCGGGGGCTGCATTGGTGCAGTACTTC. The V and J genes are TRBV4-1 and TRBJ2-7; D could derive from TRBD1 or TRBD2 (6 bases each). The CDR3 contains 15 residues. Trimming removed 4 bases at V and 9 bases at J, with 22 bases between. CDR1 and CDR2 (germline): MGHRA, YSYEKL.

The chain combines TRBV9 with TRBJ1-3; TRBD1 agrees at 8 bases. V lost 4 bases and J lost 0; bases outside the gene matches: 12. The CDR3 spans 18 residues. CDR1 and CDR2 (germline): SGDLS, YYNGEE. The CDR3 protein is CASSLRQGSDGSGNTIYF. As DNA, the CDR3 is TGTGCCAGCAGCTTGAGACAGGGGAGCGACGGCTCTGGAAACACCATATATTTT.

The J gene is TRBJ1-4, the V gene TRBV5-6, with TRBD1 identical over 7 bases. V gave up 0 bases and J gave up 3 bases; unmatched junction bases: 5. The CDR3 is made up of 16 amino acids. Germline CDR1 is SGHDT and CDR2 is YYEEEE. Written as DNA, the CDR3 is TGTGCCAGCAGCTTGGAGGGACAGCCGGCTAATGAAAAACTGTTTTTT. This gives the protein CASSLEGQPANEKLFF.

The table lists this clone with a count of one. The genes are TRBV25-1 and TRBJ1-2; D not certain. The length of the CDR3 is 14 residues. The V end was cut by 3 bases, the J end by 8 bases, with 16 bases between. Germline V gene data show CDR1 as MGHDK and CDR2 as SYGVNS. CDR3 region: CASSEAGLGEGYTF. The CDR3, as DNA: TGTGCCAGCAGTGAGGCGGGCCTAGGAGAGGGCTACACCTTC.

This CDR3 reads CASAPGASSYEQYF. The CDR3 DNA reads TGTGCCAGTGCCCCGGGGGCCAGCTCCTACGAGCAGTACTTC. This sequence joins TRBV19 and TRBJ2-7; possibly TRBD1 or TRBD2 for D (6 bases each). The CDR3 sequence is 14 residues long. Germline lookup yields CDR1 LNHDA and CDR2 SQIVND (reference sequence). V was cut by 8 bases and J by 0 bases, with 14 bases left in between.

This clone has only a few counts. V and J are TRBV4-2 and TRBJ1-5, with TRBD1 as a possible D gene (5 bases). Germline CDR1 and CDR2: LGHNA and YNFKEQ. V was clipped by 0 bases and J by 6 bases, with 12 bases between them. This CDR3 region has 15 residues. CDR3: CASSQDGHYSQPQHF. In nucleotides, the CDR3 is TGTGCCAGCAGCCAAGATGGACATTATAGTCAGCCCCAGCATTTT.

The rearrangement uses TRBV9 and TRBJ2-7; TRBD2 matches at 11 bases. The CDR3 length is 15 residues. Germline loops: CDR1 SGDLS, CDR2 YYNGEE. J gave up 7 bases and V 0 bases, and 6 bases lay outside the gene matches. As DNA, the CDR3 is TGTGCCAGCAGCGTAGGTAGCGGGGGGGCTCAGGAGCAGTACTTC. Protein product: CASSVGSGGAQEQYF.

The gene calls are TRBV7-9 and TRBJ1-3; D possibly corresponds to TRBD1 (6 bases). Trimming removed 5 bases at V and 0 bases at J, with 14 bases between. Germline-derived CDR1 and CDR2 are SEHNR and FQNEAQ (reference sequence). The CDR3 runs 16 residues. As DNA, the CDR3 is TGTGCCAGCAGCCTGCCCCAGGGGAACTCTGGAAACACCATATATTTT. The encoded protein is CASSLPQGNSGNTIYF.

The chain carries TRBV6-5 and TRBJ2-7; D unclear. V shed 3 bases and J shed 2 bases, with 5 bases lying between them. The CDR3 length is 12 residues. CDR1 and CDR2 from the germline V gene are MNHEY and SVGAGI. The DNA of the CDR3 is TGTGCCAGCAGTTATAATGCCTACGAGCAGTACTTC. The encoded protein is CASSYNAYEQYF.

The genes are TRBV5-1 and TRBJ1-6; D is perhaps TRBD1 (5 bases). The germline gives CDR1 SGHRS, CDR2 YFSETQ. The V and J ends lost 2 bases and 6 bases respectively, with 9 bases between them. The CDR3 runs 14 residues. As DNA, the CDR3 is TGCGCCAGCAGCTTCCGGGACCCTAATTCACCCCTCCACTTT. The encoded protein is CASSFRDPNSPLHF.

This chain uses TRBV6-5 with TRBJ2-5; no definite D call. V was cut by 5 bases and J by 5 bases, with 15 bases left in between. The CDR3 length is 14 residues. From germline, CDR1 is MNHEY and CDR2 SVGAGI. CDR3: CASSLHREGETQYF. CDR3 in DNA: TGTGCCAGCAGTCTTCACAGAGAAGGGGAGACCCAGTACTTC.

This clone was seen only a few times. The chain carries TRBV27 and TRBJ2-3; 10 bases align to TRBD2. The length of the CDR3 is 16 residues. The ends lost 0 bases at V and 6 bases at J; junction bases unmatched: 6. CDR1 MNHEY and CDR2 SMNVEV come from the germline V gene (reference sequence). The CDR3 nucleotides are TGTGCCAGCAGTTTATCGCAGCGGGGGGGAGAGGATACGCAGTATTTT. Protein sequence: CASSLSQRGGEDTQYF.

The chain carries TRBV9 and TRBJ2-1; 10 positions match TRBD2. Germline CDR1 is SGDLS and CDR2 is YYNGEE. The length of the CDR3 is 15 residues. Trimming removed 4 bases from V and 4 bases from J; junction bases left unmatched: 5. CDR3 sequence: CASSLGLAAYNEQFF. The CDR3 nucleotides are TGTGCCAGCAGCCTAGGACTAGCGGCTTACAATGAGCAGTTCTTC.

V and J are TRBV4-3 and TRBJ2-1; D possibly uses TRBD1 or TRBD2 (6 bases each). The CDR3 runs 15 residues. V lost 4 bases, J lost 6 bases, and 16 bases lay in between. The V gene's germline CDR1 is LGHNA and CDR2 YSLEER. The CDR3 protein is CASSRYREVSNEQFF. The DNA of the CDR3 is TGCGCCAGCAGCCGTTACAGGGAGGTGAGCAATGAGCAGTTCTTC.

The J gene is TRBJ1-2, the V gene TRBV4-1; no clear D. Trimming took off 2 bases at V and 0 bases at J, with 22 bases between the two ends. The germline gives CDR1 MGHRA, CDR2 YSYEKL. The CDR3 is 19 residues long. DNA for the CDR3: TGCGCCAGCAGCCAACTACCCCGCGCGCTGGGTGGACCTAACTATGGCTACACCTTC. Its translation is CASSQLPRALGGPNYGYTF.

The gene calls are TRBV10-3 and TRBJ1-5; D possibly corresponds to TRBD1 (6 bases). Germline CDR1 ENHRY, CDR2 SYGVKD. The CDR3 is 16 residues long. Trimming pared 0 bases from V and 2 bases from J, leaving 11 bases between. As DNA, the CDR3 is TGTGCCATCAGTGAGTCGATGAGACAGGGCAATCAGCCCCAGCATTTT. Translating gives CAISESMRQGNQPQHF.

The gene calls are TRBV11-2 and TRBJ2-2; the match to TRBD2 covers 9 bases. Germline lookup yields CDR1 SGHAT and CDR2 FQNNGV. This CDR3 is 18 amino acids long. V lost 2 bases and J lost 7; bases outside the gene matches: 14. The CDR3 loop is CASSLMFGGRARNGELFF. The CDR3 coding sequence is TGTGCCAGCAGCTTAATGTTTGGCGGGAGGGCCAGGAACGGGGAGCTGTTTTTT.

This clone was counted once. The chain combines TRBV7-6 with TRBJ1-2, with 10 positions matching TRBD1. V lost 3 bases to trimming and J lost 4 bases; unmatched junction nucleotides: 5. Germline-derived CDR1 and CDR2 are SGHVS and FNYEAQ. The CDR3 runs to 15 residues. In DNA, the CDR3 is TGTGCCAGCAGCTTGGGGACAGGGGATCCCTATGGCTACACCTTC. Protein sequence: CASSLGTGDPYGYTF.

The rearrangement links TRBV4-1 to TRBJ2-1; maybe TRBD2 (6 bases). Per germline, CDR1 MGHRA and CDR2 YSYEKL. The CDR3 totals 13 residues. V was clipped by 4 bases and J by 6 bases, with 10 bases between them. The CDR3 DNA sequence: TGCGCCAGCAGCCCCTCGACTAGCAATGAGCAGTTCTTC. This sequence encodes CASSPSTSNEQFF.

CDR3 in amino acids: CASSQGPHFLHGYEQYF. DNA of the CDR3: TGTGCCAGCAGCCAAGGACCGCACTTTCTCCACGGCTACGAGCAGTACTTC. The chain has TRBV14 and TRBJ2-7; D is unclear. CDR1 is SGHDN and CDR2 is FVKESK in the germline V gene. V lost 1 base, J lost 3 bases, and 19 bases lay in between. CDR3 length: 17 amino acids.

J is TRBJ1-2 and V is TRBV19; D call uncertain. From germline, CDR1 is LNHDA and CDR2 SQIVND (reference sequence). Trimming pared 3 bases from V and 10 bases from J, leaving 9 bases between. This CDR3 has 11 amino acids. CDR3 residues: CASSIWADYTF. Here the CDR3 DNA reads TGTGCCAGTAGTATTTGGGCGGACTACACCTTC.